These 27 T cell receptor beta chains share one sample of origin, sequenced in a study of blood T cell repertoires in COVID-19. Here immunoSEQ multiplex PCR was the method, and the copy in TCRdb shows in-frame clones only, minus some. This sample has some 290,000 clones; more than 85% occur once, and the top ten carry 3.5% to 4%. Sequencing was performed on peripheral blood. These receptors originate from a man aged 18 to 29 with active or convalescent COVID-19.

V is TRBV6-2 or TRBV6-3 and J is TRBJ2-7, with 7 bases fitting TRBD1. The germline CDR1 and CDR2 sequences are MNHEY and SVGEGT. J gave up 5 bases and V 5 bases, and 12 bases lay outside the gene matches. This CDR3 contains 15 residues. The CDR3 protein is CASSEGAGESNEQYF. CDR3 coding DNA: TGTGCCAGCAGTGAGGGGGCAGGGGAGTCGAACGAGCAGTACTTC.

The rearrangement uses TRBV29-1 and TRBJ1-1, with TRBD1 matching over 8 bases. The V gene end was trimmed by 7 bases and the J gene end by 7 bases; junction bases not matched to a gene: 8. This CDR3 is 12 amino acids long. Germline V lookup: CDR1 SQVTM, CDR2 ANQGSEA. CDR3 sequence: CSEMTGENEAFF. CDR3 bases: TGCAGCGAAATGACAGGGGAAAATGAAGCTTTCTTT.

This chain joins TRBV30 and TRBJ1-6; D remains unclear. The CDR3 has 12 amino acids. Per germline, CDR1 GTSNPN and CDR2 SVGIG (reference sequence). V lost 0 bases and J lost 8, with 5 bases in between. The CDR3 protein is CAWSVLDSPLHF. The CDR3 DNA sequence: TGTGCCTGGAGTGTACTCGATTCACCCCTCCACTTT.

The V and J genes are TRBV24-1 and TRBJ2-5; 9 nucleotides agree with TRBD2. Per germline, CDR1 KGHDR and CDR2 SFDVKD. The CDR3 has 15 amino acids. Germline trimming cut 4 bases from V and 4 bases from J; bases unmatched to any gene: 6. The CDR3 spells CATSEAGGNRETQYF. The CDR3 DNA is TGTGCCACCAGTGAGGCGGGGGGGAACCGAGAGACCCAGTACTTC.

This chain joins TRBV4-1 and TRBJ2-7; TRBD2 matches 9 bases. The CDR3 contains 15 residues. CDR1 and CDR2 from the germline V gene are MGHRA and YSYEKL. The junction had 8 bases not matched to a gene; V was cut back by 6 bases and J by 2 bases. CDR3 amino acids: CASSRTSAAPYEQYF. The CDR3 DNA reads as TGCGCCAGCAGTCGGACTAGCGCCGCCCCCTACGAGCAGTACTTC.

The V call is TRBV7-9, the J call TRBJ2-7; the D is unclear. Trimming shortened V by 2 bases and J by 1 base, and 9 bases separated the two germline ends. The CDR3 contains 14 residues. Per the germline V gene, CDR1 is SEHNR and CDR2 is FQNEAQ (reference sequence). The CDR3 loop reads CASSLLAESYEQYF. CDR3 coding DNA: TGTGCCAGCAGCTTATTGGCTGAATCCTACGAGCAGTACTTC.

The rearrangement uses TRBV5-1 and TRBJ1-2; TRBD1 matches 9 bases. V was clipped by 4 bases and J by 3 bases; unmatched bases: 7. This CDR3 has 15 residues. Per the germline V gene, CDR1 is SGHRS and CDR2 is YFSETQ. CDR3 DNA sequence: TGCGCCAGCAGCCCTAACAGGGGGCCGTACTATGGCTACACCTTC. Its protein is CASSPNRGPYYGYTF.

This chain connects TRBV7-2 to TRBJ1-6, with 7 bases aligning to TRBD1. CDR3 length: 11 amino acids. The germline CDR1 and CDR2 sequences are SGHTA and FQGNSA. After removal of 5 bases from V and 14 bases from J, the junction contained 3 bases not matched to a gene. The CDR3 region is CASSGDSSLHF. In DNA, the CDR3 is TGTGCCAGCAGCGGGGACAGTTCCCTCCACTTT.

This rearrangement joins TRBV11-2 to TRBJ1-1; D is perhaps TRBD1 (5 bases). Germline V lookup: CDR1 SGHAT, CDR2 FQNNGV. The V and J ends lost 3 bases and 3 bases respectively, with 11 bases between them. The CDR3 length is 14 residues. The CDR3 coding sequence is TGTGCCAGCAGCTTTCAGGGTTTGGACACTGAAGCTTTCTTT. Protein product: CASSFQGLDTEAFF.

This clone turned up a few times. The chain combines TRBV27 with TRBJ2-7; 7 bases agree with TRBD2. Trimming cost V 6 bases and J 3 bases; bases outside gene matches: 5. From germline, CDR1 is MNHEY and CDR2 SMNVEV (reference sequence). This CDR3 contains 13 residues. The CDR3 sequence: CASRRSGNYEQYF. CDR3 in DNA: TGTGCCAGCAGGCGCAGCGGGAACTACGAGCAGTACTTC.

This clone was recorded once. The chain joins TRBV6-5 to TRBJ1-1, with D possibly matching TRBD1 (6 bases). V was cut by 9 bases and J by 1 base, with 12 bases left in between. Per the germline V gene, CDR1 is MNHEY and CDR2 is SVGAGI. The CDR3 spans 13 residues. The CDR3 DNA sequence: TGTGCCAGTACGGGGGGCTGGAACACTGAAGCTTTCTTT. It yields the protein CASTGGWNTEAFF.

The chain is built from TRBV6-5 and TRBJ2-5; TRBD1 agrees at 7 bases. CDR3 length equals 13 residues. After removal of 6 bases from V and 1 base from J, the junction contained 2 bases not matched to a gene. Germline V gives CDR1 MNHEY, CDR2 SVGAGI. The CDR3 here is CASRQGRQETQYF. The CDR3 bases are TGTGCCAGCAGACAGGGGCGCCAAGAGACCCAGTACTTC.

V is TRBV4-2 and J is TRBJ2-7; TRBD1 might be the D (5 bases). Between the trimmed V and J ends, which lost 1 base and 1 base, there was a span of 8 bases. The germline V gene has CDR1 LGHNA and CDR2 YNFKEQ. There are 14 residues in the CDR3. The DNA of the CDR3 is TGTGCCAGCAGCCAAGTTTACAGGTCCTACGAGCAGTACTTC. This gives the protein CASSQVYRSYEQYF.

V and J are TRBV19 and TRBJ1-2; 9 bases line up with TRBD1. This CDR3 comprises 14 residues. The germline CDR1 and CDR2 sequences are LNHDA and SQIVND (reference sequence). V lost 4 bases, J lost 4 bases, and 4 bases stayed unmatched. CDR3 nucleotide sequence: TGTGCCAGTAGTAGCGGACAGGGGAGCTATGGCTACACCTTC. Translating gives CASSSGQGSYGYTF.

The rearrangement uses TRBV6-6 and TRBJ2-7; 10 nucleotides align to TRBD2. The CDR3 contains 15 residues. The V and J ends lost 6 bases and 6 bases, in that order; junction bases with no gene match: 11. Germline lookup yields CDR1 MNHNY and CDR2 SVGAGI (reference sequence). Written as DNA, the CDR3 is TGTGCCAGCAGCCAAAGCGGGGCTAGCGGGAGCGAGCAGTACTTC. This gives the protein CASSQSGASGSEQYF.

This clone has a single count. J is TRBJ2-3 and V is TRBV6-2 or TRBV6-3, with D uncertain. Germline V CDR1 and CDR2: MNHEY, SVGEGT. The CDR3 has 11 residues. V dropped 2 bases and J dropped 8 bases, with 5 bases sitting between them. The CDR3 loop is CASSYPGTQYF. CDR3 DNA: TGTGCCAGCAGTTACCCCGGTACGCAGTATTTT.

This clone was observed a single time. The CDR3 bases are TGTGCCAGCAAGGCCATTCCCGACCAGGACTATGGCTACACCTTC. Translating it yields CASKAIPDQDYGYTF. The V gene is TRBV6-6, the J gene TRBJ1-2; D is uncertain. V lost 7 bases, J lost 3 bases, and 18 bases lay in between. CDR1 is MNHNY, CDR2 SVGAGI, per germline (reference sequence). The CDR3 length is 15 residues.

This clone has more than one count but fewer than ten. The chain uses TRBV7-6 and TRBJ2-3, with 10 bases lining up with TRBD2. Germline CDR1 and CDR2: SGHVS and FNYEAQ. With 8 bases clipped from V and 3 bases from J, the junction kept 8 bases outside the gene matches. This CDR3 has 15 residues. The CDR3 spells CASGSGLARTDTQYF. The CDR3 nucleotides read TGTGCCAGCGGTTCGGGACTAGCGAGAACAGATACGCAGTATTTT.

This rearrangement joins TRBV5-1 to TRBJ2-2, with D uncertain. V lost 0 bases, J lost 4 bases, and 7 bases lay in between. This CDR3 spans 14 amino acids. In germline, CDR1 is SGHRS, CDR2 YFSETQ. CDR3 sequence (DNA): TGCGCCAGCAGCTTGGGCCAGGCCACCGGGGAGCTGTTTTTT. As protein: CASSLGQATGELFF.

This chain links TRBV9 with TRBJ1-2; perhaps TRBD1 as D (5 bases). Trimming pared 3 bases from V and 3 bases from J, leaving 15 bases between. The CDR3 extends over 15 amino acids. In germline, CDR1 is SGDLS, CDR2 YYNGEE. The chain's CDR3 is CASSEGGDSDYGYTF. CDR3 nucleotide sequence: TGTGCCAGCAGCGAAGGTGGAGACAGTGACTATGGCTACACCTTC.

This chain links TRBV4-3 with TRBJ2-1; 7 bases fit TRBD2. Germline V CDR1 and CDR2: LGHNA, YSLEER. There are 14 residues in the CDR3. V gave up 0 bases and J gave up 11 bases; unmatched junction bases: 7. Here the CDR3 DNA reads TGCGCCAGCAGCCAAGAAAAGGCTAGCGGTAAGCAGTTCTTC. Encoded protein: CASSQEKASGKQFF.

This chain links TRBV11-2 with TRBJ1-1; TRBD1 agrees at 9 bases. Trimming removed 5 bases from V and 9 bases from J; junction bases left unmatched: 7. CDR1 is SGHAT and CDR2 is FQNNGV in the germline V gene. The CDR3 sequence is 13 residues long. Here the CDR3 reads CASSTGTGYKAFF. The CDR3 DNA is TGTGCCAGCAGCACCGGGACAGGGTATAAAGCTTTCTTT.

This chain connects TRBV28 to TRBJ1-4; D is unclear. Trimming took 8 bases from V and 7 from J, leaving 17 bases between them. The CDR3 covers 14 residues. Germline-derived CDR1 and CDR2 are MDHEN and SYDVKM. The CDR3 region has the DNA TGTGCCAGCCAAACCGACGGGAGATTTGAAAAACTGTTTTTT. It is translated as CASQTDGRFEKLFF.

The J gene is TRBJ1-5, the V gene TRBV10-3; D gene uncertain. Trimming left V 0 bases short and J 4 bases short, with 10 bases between. The CDR3 extends over 15 amino acids. The germline gives CDR1 ENHRY, CDR2 SYGVKD. The CDR3 spells CAISESRAENQPQHF. In DNA form, the CDR3 reads TGTGCCATCAGTGAGTCGAGGGCGGAGAATCAGCCCCAGCATTTT.

As for this clone: Without the conserved terminal phenylalanine or tryptophan, this CDR3 likely stems from a read error. The DNA is left out, because the CDR3 cannot be placed on it with certainty; the CDR3 is given as TCRdb lists it. V gene TRBV19 combines with J gene TRBJ1-4; the DNA was not compared with TRBD1, the D call given in the table. Germline CDR1 reads LNHDA; CDR2 reads SQIVND (reference sequence). The CDR3 adds up to 13 amino acids, both ends counted. CDR3 protein: CASSPRGTGAFVL.

This chain joins TRBV24-1 and TRBJ2-7; 10 positions agree with TRBD1. The length of the CDR3 is 15 residues. V lost 10 bases to trimming and J lost 4 bases; unmatched junction nucleotides: 12. CDR1 and CDR2 from the germline V gene are KGHDR and SFDVKD. The CDR3 protein is CATSQGGTGAYEQYF. In nucleotides, the CDR3 is TGTGCCACTTCCCAAGGAGGGACAGGGGCGTACGAGCAGTACTTC.

This chain uses TRBV11-3 with TRBJ2-3; 7 nucleotides line up with TRBD2. CDR1 SGHNT and CDR2 YENEEA come from the germline V gene. After removal of 5 bases from V and 0 bases from J, the junction contained 5 bases not matched to a gene. The CDR3 extends over 15 amino acids. CDR3 nucleotide sequence: TGTGCCAGCAGCCGAACTAGCGATAGCACAGATACGCAGTATTTT. Translation: CASSRTSDSTDTQYF.